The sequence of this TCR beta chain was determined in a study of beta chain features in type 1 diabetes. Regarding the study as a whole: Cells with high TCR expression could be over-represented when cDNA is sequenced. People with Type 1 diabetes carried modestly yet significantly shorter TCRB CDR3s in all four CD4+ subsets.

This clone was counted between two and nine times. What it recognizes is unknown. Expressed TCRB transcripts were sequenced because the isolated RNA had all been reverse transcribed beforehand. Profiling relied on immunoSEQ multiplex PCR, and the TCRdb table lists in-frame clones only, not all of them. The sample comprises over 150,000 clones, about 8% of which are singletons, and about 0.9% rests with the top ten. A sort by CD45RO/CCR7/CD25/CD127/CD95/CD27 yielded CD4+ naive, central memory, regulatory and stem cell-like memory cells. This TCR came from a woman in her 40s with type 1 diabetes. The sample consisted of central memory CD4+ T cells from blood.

CDR3 amino acids: CASSSKGRDASSYEQYF. For the CDR3, the DNA is TGCGCCAGCAGCTCAAAGGGCCGGGATGCTAGCTCCTACGAGCAGTACTTC. This chain links TRBV4-1 with TRBJ2-7, with a tentative D call TRBD2 (5 bases). The CDR3 totals 17 residues. Germline V gene sequence: CDR1 MGHRA, CDR2 YSYEKL. The germline V and J ends were trimmed by 5 bases and 0 bases, with 20 bases remaining between them.